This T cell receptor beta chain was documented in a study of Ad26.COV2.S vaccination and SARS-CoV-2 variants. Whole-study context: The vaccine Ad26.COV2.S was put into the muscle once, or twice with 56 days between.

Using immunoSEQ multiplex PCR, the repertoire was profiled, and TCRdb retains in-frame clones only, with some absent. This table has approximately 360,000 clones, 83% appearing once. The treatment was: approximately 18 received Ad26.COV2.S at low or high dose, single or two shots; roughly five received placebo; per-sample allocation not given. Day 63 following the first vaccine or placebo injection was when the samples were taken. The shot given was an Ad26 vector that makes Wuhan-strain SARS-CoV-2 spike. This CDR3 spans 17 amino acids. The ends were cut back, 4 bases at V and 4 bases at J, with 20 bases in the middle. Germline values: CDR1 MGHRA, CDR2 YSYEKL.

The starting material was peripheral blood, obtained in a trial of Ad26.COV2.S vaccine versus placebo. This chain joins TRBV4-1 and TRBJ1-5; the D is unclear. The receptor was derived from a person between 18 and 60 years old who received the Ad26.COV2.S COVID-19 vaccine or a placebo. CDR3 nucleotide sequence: TGCGCCAGCAGCCCGAGGGAACGCCAGGTACCAAATCAGCCCCAGCATTTT. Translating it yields CASSPRERQVPNQPQHF.